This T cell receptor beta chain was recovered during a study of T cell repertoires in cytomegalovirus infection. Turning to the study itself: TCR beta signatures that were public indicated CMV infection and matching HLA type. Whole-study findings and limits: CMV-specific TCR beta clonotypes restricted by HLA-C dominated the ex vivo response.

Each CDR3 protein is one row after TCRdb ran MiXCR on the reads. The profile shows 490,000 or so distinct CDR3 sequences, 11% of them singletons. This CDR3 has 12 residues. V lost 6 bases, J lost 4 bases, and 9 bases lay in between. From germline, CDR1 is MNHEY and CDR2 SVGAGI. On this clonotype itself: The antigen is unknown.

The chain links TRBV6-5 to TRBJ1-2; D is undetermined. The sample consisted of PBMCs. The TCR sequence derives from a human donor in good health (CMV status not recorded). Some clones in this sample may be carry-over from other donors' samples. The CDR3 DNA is TGTGCCAGCAGGGGTCCTCTCTATGGCTACACCTTC. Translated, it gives CASRGPLYGYTF.